This entry features one TCR beta chain sequence. No antigen is known for it. Ahead of sequencing, the ViraFEST assay grew antigen-specific CD4+ T cells using viral peptide pools. With approximately 9 days of culture completed, CD4+ T cells were isolated. Negative nucleocapsid antibody tests before and after vaccination confirmed no previous SARS-CoV-2 infection. PBMC cultures contained two million cells per well, approximately 10 IU/ml IL-2 and around 9.3 ug/ml peptides. This entry belongs to a study of vaccination effects on CD4 cells after COVID-19. Study-level points and caveats: Clones from infection and from vaccination both contracted markedly late after vaccination.

Method: immunoSEQ multiplex PCR; TCRdb's copy keeps in-frame clones and lacks some. The sample carries approximately 87,000 clones, approximately 74% recorded once. Looked up from germline, CDR1 is MDHEN and CDR2 is SYDVKM. This CDR3 spans 11 amino acids. Trimming stripped 5 bases from V and 5 bases from J, with 4 bases between. V usage is TRBV28 and J usage is TRBJ1-5; D gene unclear. The specimen was CD4+ T cells from PBMCs cultured with HCoV-229E spike peptides, collected before COVID-19 vaccination. This receptor was identified in a human donor who received a COVID-19 vaccine. In DNA form, the CDR3 reads TGTGCCAGCAGTGAGCATCAGCCCCAGCATTTT. This translates into CASSEHQPQHF. The full variable domain, in which reference TRBV28 and TRBJ1-5 provide the parts outside the CDR3, is DVKVTQSSRYLVKRTGEKVFLECVQDMDHENMFWYRQDPGLGLRLIYFSYDVKMKEKGDIPEGYSVSREKKERFSLILESASTNQTSMYLCASSEHQPQHFGDGTRLSIL.